Each of the 23 T cell receptor beta chains below was sequenced from the same sample in a study of T cells expressing NK-cell markers. Reanalyzing the 5' RACE reads, TCRdb keeps one entry per CDR3 protein, without DNA. This listing includes about 150,000 distinct CDR3 sequences. Sequenced: blood T cells: a sorted CD56 or NKG2C T cell subset, CD4+ or CD8+ T cells, or bulk PBMC T cells (not recorded which). These TCRs come from a man aged 18 to 30 in good health.

The CDR3 protein is CASSYHRTRSMYEQYF. The chain uses TRBV6-2 or TRBV6-3 and TRBJ2-7; the D gene TCRdb calls, TRBD2, cannot be checked with no DNA. This CDR3 comprises 16 residues. Germline values: CDR1 MNHEY, CDR2 SVGEGT.

This rearrangement joins TRBV5-8 to TRBJ2-1. CDR1 is SGHTS and CDR2 is YDEGEE in the germline V gene. This CDR3 contains 15 residues. This CDR3 is CASILLATEYNEQFF.

The chain has TRBV20-1 and TRBJ2-3; TCRdb lists TRBD2, though no DNA is available to test this call. The CDR3 is 16 amino acids. The germline V gene encodes CDR1 DFQATT and CDR2 SNEGSKA (reference sequence). CDR3: CSARRWREGSTDTQYF.

CDR3 loop: CSARWGLQNIQYF. The chain combines TRBV20-1 with TRBJ2-4; TCRdb selects TRBD2, and the lack of DNA leaves this call unchecked. The CDR3 is made up of 13 amino acids. The germline V gene encodes CDR1 DFQATT and CDR2 SNEGSKA (reference sequence).

This chain connects TRBV29-1 to TRBJ2-1; TCRdb picks TRBD2, but there is no DNA to check that call. Germline V lookup: CDR1 SQVTM, CDR2 ANQGSEA. This CDR3 has 21 residues. The CDR3 loop is CSVAGTGVLGLAGGHYNEQFF.

This chain connects TRBV28 to TRBJ2-1; TCRdb gives TRBD2 as the D gene, but with no DNA this cannot be confirmed. The CDR3 sequence is 14 residues long. Germline V gives CDR1 MDHEN, CDR2 SYDVKM. The CDR3 sequence is CASVGLSSYNEQFF.

This chain joins TRBV12-3 or TRBV12-4 and TRBJ2-1. This CDR3 has 16 amino acids. The CDR3 region is CASSLLPSSSYNEQFF.

This chain uses TRBV5-1 with TRBJ2-7; TCRdb's D gene call, TRBD1, goes unchecked for lack of DNA. The CDR3 has 14 residues. Germline V CDR1 and CDR2: SGHRS, YFSETQ. The CDR3 region is CASSSTGGWDEQYF.

The chain carries TRBV12-3 or TRBV12-4 and TRBJ2-1. This CDR3 region has 12 residues. This chain's CDR3 is CASSQGWDEQFF.

This sequence joins TRBV30 and TRBJ2-4; absent DNA, TCRdb's TRBD2 call cannot be checked. The CDR3 has 16 amino acids. Germline V lookup: CDR1 GTSNPN, CDR2 SVGIG (reference sequence). The CDR3 region is CAWSRNSGRPGNIQYF.

This chain joins TRBV11-2 and TRBJ1-3. The CDR3 is 13 residues long. Germline values: CDR1 SGHAT, CDR2 FQNNGV. CDR3 sequence: CASSLVAGEAIYF. Variable domain in full (rest from reference TRBV11-2 and TRBJ1-3): EAGVAQSPRYKIIEKRQSVAFWCNPISGHATLYWYQQILGQGPKLLIQFQNNGVVDDSQLPKDRFSAERLKGVDSTLKIQPAKLEDSAVYLCASSLVAGEAIYFGEGSWLTVV.

V is TRBV6-1 and J is TRBJ2-7; TCRdb picks TRBD2, but there is no DNA to check that call. The CDR3 is made up of 16 amino acids. From germline, CDR1 is MNHNS and CDR2 SASEGT. Here the CDR3 reads CASSAGTSGMSYEQYF.

This CDR3 is CASSVSETHSYNEQFF. The rearrangement links TRBV6-1 to TRBJ2-1. The CDR3 length is 16 residues. Per the germline V gene, CDR1 is MNHNS and CDR2 is SASEGT.

The V call is TRBV2, the J call TRBJ1-1. CDR3 size: 13 residues. CDR1 and CDR2 from the germline V gene are SNHLY and FYNNEI. CDR3 region: CASSGFGNTEAFF.

The CDR3 is CASSLFEGPNEQFF. The chain has TRBV12-3 or TRBV12-4 and TRBJ2-1; TCRdb gives TRBD2 as the D gene, but with no DNA this cannot be confirmed. The CDR3 totals 14 residues.

This sequence joins TRBV30 and TRBJ2-1; TCRdb indicates TRBD2, and absent DNA this call remains unverified. CDR3 length: 12 residues. Per the germline V gene, CDR1 is GTSNPN and CDR2 is SVGIG (reference sequence). CDR3 residues: CAWKFAGNEQFF. The full variable domain, in which reference TRBV30 and TRBJ2-1 provide the parts outside the CDR3, is SQTIHQWPATLVQPVGSPLSLECTVEGTSNPNLYWYRQAAGRGLQLLFYSVGIGQISSEVPQNLSASRPQDRQFILSSKKLLLSDSGFYLCAWKFAGNEQFFGPGTRLTVL.

The chain recombines TRBV7-2 with TRBJ2-7; with no DNA, the TCRdb D assignment of TRBD1 cannot be verified. In germline, CDR1 is SGHTA, CDR2 FQGNSA. The CDR3 totals 15 residues. CDR3 sequence reads: CASSLAVTGLDEQYF.

V gene TRBV4-3 combines with J gene TRBJ2-7; TCRdb's D call, TRBD1, is unchecked because there is no DNA. The CDR3 contains 14 residues. Germline V lookup: CDR1 LGHNA, CDR2 YSLEER. The CDR3 region is CASSQEQGEGEQYF.

The chain recombines TRBV25-1 with TRBJ1-1; as DNA is missing, the TRBD1 call by TCRdb cannot be tested. Germline-derived CDR1 and CDR2 are MGHDK and SYGVNS. This CDR3 is built from 14 residues. This chain's CDR3 is CASRAWDGNTEAFF.

The chain uses TRBV7-9 and TRBJ2-1. The CDR3 totals 14 residues. Germline-derived CDR1 and CDR2 are SEHNR and FQNEAQ (reference sequence). CDR3 loop: CASSLVSLNNEQFF.

The CDR3 region is CASSLAERDEAFF. V gene TRBV5-1 combines with J gene TRBJ1-1. This CDR3 has 13 amino acids. From germline, CDR1 is SGHRS and CDR2 YFSETQ. Complete variable domain (other parts from reference TRBV5-1 and TRBJ1-1): KAGVTQTPRYLIKTRGQQVTLSCSPISGHRSVSWYQQTPGQGLQFLFEYFSETQRNKGNFPGRFSGRQFSNSRSEMNVSTLELGDSALYLCASSLAERDEAFFGQGTRLTVV.

The chain has TRBV4-2 and TRBJ2-3; the TCRdb D gene call, TRBD1, has no DNA to confirm it. From germline, CDR1 is LGHNA and CDR2 YNFKEQ. The CDR3 runs 18 residues. The CDR3 sequence is CASSPGTLSLESTDTQYF.

This sequence joins TRBV7-9 and TRBJ2-1. This CDR3 has 12 amino acids. CDR1 SEHNR and CDR2 FQNEAQ come from the germline V gene (reference sequence). CDR3 protein: CASSLSPGEQFF. Full variable domain (missing parts from reference TRBV7-9 and TRBJ2-1): DTGVSQNPRHKITKRGQNVTFRCDPISEHNRLYWYRQTLGQGPEFLTYFQNEAQLEKSRLLSDRFSAERPKGSFSTLEIQRTEQGDSAMYLCASSLSPGEQFFGPGTRLTVL.